Following are 18 T cell receptor beta chains from one sample sequenced in a study of blood T cell repertoires in COVID-19 (dated by TCRdb to the early 2020s). The library came from the immunoSEQ multiplex PCR assay. TCRdb carries this immuneACCESS record with in-frame sequences only. Its versions omit some clonotypes, under half of them owing to an unresolved V gene in the studies checked, with the rest unexplained. Across this sample there are around 90,000 clones, with more than 80% seen only once. The top ten constitute around an eighth of the sample. The sequencing input was peripheral blood. The receptors come from a human donor in a cohort sampled during active COVID-19.

The rearrangement joins TRBV3-1 (or the pseudogene TRBV3-2) to TRBJ2-2, with 8 bases identical to TRBD2. Germline trimming cut 2 bases from V and 0 bases from J; bases unmatched to any gene: 5. Per germline, CDR1 LGHDT and CDR2 YNNKEL (reference sequence). The CDR3 has 17 amino acids. CDR3 amino acids: CASSQRTSRSNTGELFF. In nucleotides, the CDR3 is TGTGCCAGCAGCCAAAGGACTAGCCGCTCGAACACCGGGGAGCTGTTTTTT.

This chain joins TRBV6-5 and TRBJ1-4, with 8 bases lining up with TRBD1. The CDR3 extends over 14 amino acids. Germline V gene sequence: CDR1 MNHEY, CDR2 SVGAGI. J gave up 3 bases and V 6 bases, and 3 bases lay outside the gene matches. The CDR3 loop reads CASRLQGANEKLFF. The CDR3 nucleotides are TGTGCCAGCAGATTACAGGGGGCTAATGAAAAACTGTTTTTT.

The gene calls are TRBV27 and TRBJ2-2; 14 bases map to TRBD2. Germline V gene lookup returns CDR1 MNHEY and CDR2 SMNVEV (reference sequence). This CDR3 comprises 18 residues. V gave up 4 bases and J gave up 2 bases; unmatched junction bases: 6. The CDR3 region is CASSSPGLAGGNTGELFF. The CDR3 region has the DNA TGTGCCAGCAGTTCCCCAGGACTAGCGGGGGGCAACACCGGGGAGCTGTTTTTT.

This clone was counted a single time. V usage is TRBV29-1 and J usage is TRBJ1-3, with D tentatively TRBD1 (6 bases). The CDR3 length is 14 residues. The V and J ends lost 3 bases and 3 bases respectively, with 12 bases between them. Germline assignment: CDR1 SQVTM and CDR2 ANQGSEA. In DNA form, the CDR3 reads TGCAGCGTTGATGTTAACAGGGATGGAAACACCATATATTTT. It codes for CSVDVNRDGNTIYF.

This chain links TRBV24-1 with TRBJ2-1; D unclear. Looked up from germline, CDR1 is KGHDR and CDR2 is SFDVKD. V lost 4 bases to trimming and J lost 15 bases, with 18 bases between them. There are 13 residues in the CDR3. The DNA of the CDR3 is TGTGCCACCAGTGAGCCAGTCCGACAAGTTCTGTTCTTC. The encoded protein is CATSEPVRQVLFF.

The rearrangement links TRBV5-1 to TRBJ1-1; D is undetermined. The CDR3 has 13 residues. From germline, CDR1 is SGHRS and CDR2 YFSETQ. Trimming removed 2 bases from V and 8 bases from J, with 13 bases in between. CDR3 nucleotide sequence: TGCGCCAGCAGCTTACCCTACCCGGTAGAAGCTTTCTTT. It translates to CASSLPYPVEAFF.

This clone has just one count. The V call is TRBV7-6, the J call TRBJ2-3; the match to TRBD2 covers 9 bases. Germline CDR1 reads SGHVS; CDR2 reads FNYEAQ. J was trimmed by 1 base and V by 5 bases; bases with no gene match: 10. The CDR3 runs 17 residues. CDR3 amino acids: CASSPRQTSGRTDTQYF. DNA of the CDR3: TGTGCCAGCAGCCCGAGACAGACTAGCGGCCGCACAGATACGCAGTATTTT.

The chain combines TRBV25-1 with TRBJ1-1, with TRBD1 matching over 7 bases. V gave up 3 bases and J gave up 4 bases; unmatched junction bases: 2. The CDR3 is 13 residues long. Germline CDR1 and CDR2: MGHDK and SYGVNS. The DNA for the CDR3 is TGTGCCAGCAGTGACAGGGGGATCACTGAAGCTTTCTTT. This encodes CASSDRGITEAFF.

The chain employs TRBV15 and TRBJ1-1, with D unclear. CDR3 length equals 13 residues. V gave up 1 base and J gave up 1 base, with 4 bases separating them. Germline V gives CDR1 LNHNV, CDR2 YYDKDF (reference sequence). The CDR3 protein is CATSRGENTEAFF. The CDR3 DNA is TGTGCCACCAGCAGAGGCGAGAACACTGAAGCTTTCTTT. Complete variable domain (other parts from reference TRBV15 and TRBJ1-1): DAMVIQNPRYQVTQFGKPVTLSCSQTLNHNVMYWYQQKSSQAPKLLFHYYDKDFNNEADTPDNFQSRRPNTSFCFLDIRSPGLGDTAMYLCATSRGENTEAFFGQGTRLTVV.

This chain uses TRBV29-1 with TRBJ2-3; 9 bases agree with TRBD1. The CDR3 contains 18 residues. Germline CDR1 SQVTM, CDR2 ANQGSEA. The V segment lost 8 bases and the J segment 0 bases; nucleotides outside the gene matches: 18. The CDR3 DNA is TGCAGCCCTGAGCTCTGGACAGGGGAGGTCCCTAGCACAGATACGCAGTATTTT. It encodes CSPELWTGEVPSTDTQYF.

The chain links TRBV9 to TRBJ1-2, with TRBD1 matching over 12 bases. Trimming cost V 3 bases and J 4 bases; bases outside gene matches: 10. The CDR3 is 17 amino acids. The germline V gene has CDR1 SGDLS and CDR2 YYNGEE. CDR3 sequence: CASSAGTGGRGVYGYTF. CDR3 bases: TGTGCCAGCAGCGCCGGGACAGGGGGCCGTGGGGTCTATGGCTACACCTTC.

Many counts were recorded for this clone. The J gene is TRBJ1-5, the V gene TRBV30; 8 nucleotides match TRBD1. V shed 6 bases, J shed 1 base, and the junction held 5 bases outside the gene matches. The germline gives CDR1 GTSNPN, CDR2 SVGIG (reference sequence). This CDR3 has 14 amino acids. The DNA of the CDR3 is TGTGCCTGTGGACAGGGACTGAGCAATCAGCCCCAGCATTTT. Protein product: CACGQGLSNQPQHF.

This sequence joins TRBV19 and TRBJ1-1, with 7 bases that match TRBD1. V trimming: 6 bases; J trimming: 1 base; junction bases outside the gene matches: 8. The CDR3 is 15 residues long. Germline values: CDR1 LNHDA, CDR2 SQIVND (reference sequence). The DNA of the CDR3 is TGTGCCAGTAGGCGGACAGGTCGGGGGAACACTGAAGCTTTCTTT. Amino acid sequence: CASRRTGRGNTEAFF.

The chain has TRBV27 and TRBJ2-3, with 10 positions matching TRBD2. CDR3 length: 17 amino acids. Germline CDR1 reads MNHEY; CDR2 reads SMNVEV (reference sequence). V lost 0 bases, J lost 4 bases, and 7 bases stayed unmatched. This chain's CDR3 is CASSLSSAGGRSDTQYF. DNA for the CDR3: TGTGCCAGCAGTTTATCCTCAGCGGGGGGGCGGTCAGATACGCAGTATTTT.

CDR3: CASSSQQGFRNEQFF. The CDR3 nucleotides read TGTGCCAGCAGCTCCCAACAGGGTTTTAGGAATGAGCAGTTCTTC. The chain links TRBV7-3 to TRBJ2-1; perhaps TRBD1 as D (6 bases). Germline assignment: CDR1 SGHTA and CDR2 FQGTGA. V lost 4 bases, J lost 7 bases, and 17 bases lay in between. The CDR3 has 15 residues.

V gene TRBV28 combines with J gene TRBJ2-4; possible D gene TRBD1, 8 bases. V was pared by 8 bases and J by 0 bases, with 20 bases between. CDR1 is MDHEN, CDR2 SYDVKM, per germline. This CDR3 spans 17 amino acids. The DNA for the CDR3 is TGTGCCAGCCAACCAGGGGGCGGGGGCGTAGCCAAAAACATTCAGTACTTC. Protein: CASQPGGGGVAKNIQYF. Based on the CDR3 plus reference TRBV28 and TRBJ2-4, the full variable domain is DVKVTQSSRYLVKRTGEKVFLECVQDMDHENMFWYRQDPGLGLRLIYFSYDVKMKEKGDIPEGYSVSREKKERFSLILESASTNQTSMYLCASQPGGGGVAKNIQYFGAGTRLSVL.

The J gene is TRBJ1-1, the V gene TRBV18; D uncertain. The CDR3 runs to 13 residues. Germline V lookup: CDR1 KGHSH, CDR2 LQKENI. Trimming removed 6 bases at V and 1 base at J, with 9 bases between. The DNA for the CDR3 is TGTGCCAGCTCGTCAGATCGGAACACTGAAGCTTTCTTT. Amino acid sequence: CASSSDRNTEAFF.

The rearrangement links TRBV28 to TRBJ2-5; D is undetermined. Looked up from germline, CDR1 is MDHEN and CDR2 is SYDVKM. The CDR3 covers 11 residues. V shed 3 bases and J shed 4 bases, with 3 bases lying between them. The CDR3 DNA is TGTGCCAGCAGTTTTCGAGAGACCCAGTACTTC. Translation gives CASSFRETQYF.